Following are 13 T cell receptor beta chains from one sample sequenced in a study of blood T cell repertoires in COVID-19. This table comes from immunoSEQ multiplex PCR, and its TCRdb copy is limited to in-frame clones, with some not included. The repertoire holds around 170,000 clones, with around 80% as singletons. Specimen: peripheral blood. These TCRs come from a man aged 25-40 years with active or convalescent COVID-19.

This clone was found a few times. The chain recombines TRBV6-4 with TRBJ2-1; the match to TRBD2 covers 10 bases. This CDR3 comprises 16 residues. The V segment lost 0 bases and the J segment 8 bases; nucleotides outside the gene matches: 7. The germline CDR1 and CDR2 sequences are MRHNA and SNTAGT. The CDR3 sequence: CASSDSPGLATDEQFF. CDR3 sequence (DNA): TGTGCCAGCAGTGACTCACCGGGACTAGCGACTGATGAGCAGTTCTTC.

The chain combines TRBV28 with TRBJ2-7; possibly TRBD2 for D (5 bases). V lost 5 bases and J lost 0, with 8 bases in between. The CDR3 spans 13 residues. From germline, CDR1 is MDHEN and CDR2 SYDVKM. CDR3 bases: TGTGCCAGCAGTCCTGGGAGCTCCTACGAGCAGTACTTC. Protein sequence: CASSPGSSYEQYF.

The V gene is TRBV4-3, the J gene TRBJ1-1; no reliable D call. Germline V gene data show CDR1 as LGHNA and CDR2 as YSLEER. V lost 3 bases and J 3 bases, leaving 8 bases between the germline ends. CDR3 length equals 13 residues. CDR3 loop: CASSHREDTEAFF. CDR3 coding DNA: TGCGCCAGCAGCCACCGGGAAGACACTGAAGCTTTCTTT.

This clone was seen only once. The genes are TRBV15 and TRBJ2-1; D gene ambiguous. Trimming cost V 0 bases and J 6 bases, with 6 bases left between them. Germline V gene sequence: CDR1 LNHNV, CDR2 YYDKDF (reference sequence). The CDR3 is 13 amino acids. CDR3 protein: CATSRDQVNEQFF. The CDR3 DNA follows: TGTGCCACCAGCAGAGATCAGGTCAATGAGCAGTTCTTC.

The chain recombines TRBV3-1 (or the pseudogene TRBV3-2) with TRBJ1-2; no clear D. CDR3 length equals 15 residues. Germline V gene lookup returns CDR1 LGHDT and CDR2 YNNKEL (reference sequence). Between the trimmed V and J ends, which lost 0 bases and 2 bases, there was a span of 10 bases. The CDR3 nucleotides are TGTGCCAGCAGCCAAGATAAGGCCAGGAACTATGGCTACACCTTC. Residues: CASSQDKARNYGYTF.

This clone was recorded only once. The chain is built from TRBV19 and TRBJ2-3; perhaps TRBD1 as D (5 bases). The CDR3 covers 14 residues. Germline V gene sequence: CDR1 LNHDA, CDR2 SQIVND (reference sequence). V was clipped by 4 bases and J by 0 bases, with 8 bases between them. As DNA, the CDR3 is TGTGCCAGTAGTAAGGGGCCTAGCACAGATACGCAGTATTTT. The encoded protein is CASSKGPSTDTQYF.

The chain couples TRBV27 to TRBJ1-2; D is possibly TRBD1 (6 bases). Looked up from germline, CDR1 is MNHEY and CDR2 is SMNVEV (reference sequence). There are 12 residues in the CDR3. Here the CDR3 DNA reads TGTGCTAGGGTCCAGGGGAACTATGGCTACACCTTC. It codes for CARVQGNYGYTF.

This rearrangement joins TRBV12-1 to TRBJ2-3; the table assigns TRBD1, which was not confirmed against the DNA. TRBV12-1 is annotated as a pseudogene. The CDR3 is made up of 16 amino acids. As DNA, the CDR3 is TGTGCCAGCAGCTCCCCGTCACAGGGGGCCACAGATACGCAGTATTTT. Protein sequence: CASSSPSQGATDTQYF.

The chain employs TRBV19 and TRBJ1-2; possibly TRBD1 for D (6 bases). V gave up 9 bases and J gave up 5 bases, with 16 bases separating them. There are 13 residues in the CDR3. CDR1 LNHDA and CDR2 SQIVND come from the germline V gene (reference sequence). The CDR3 loop is CASRMGGQYGYTF. As DNA, the CDR3 is TGTGCCAGCAGAATGGGTGGACAGTATGGCTACACCTTC.

The table lists this clone with a few counts. The V and J genes are TRBV28 and TRBJ1-4; D is perhaps TRBD1 (6 bases). CDR1 and CDR2 from the germline V gene are MDHEN and SYDVKM. V was trimmed by 7 bases and J by 9 bases, leaving 18 bases between them. There are 14 residues in the CDR3. CDR3 loop: CASTPKGGGKKLFF. The CDR3 DNA follows: TGTGCCAGCACCCCAAAGGGGGGAGGGAAAAAACTGTTTTTT.

This clone was seen more than once but under ten times. The genes are TRBV5-1 and TRBJ1-4, with TRBD1 identical over 10 bases. The CDR3 covers 15 residues. Unmatched junction bases numbered 3, after V lost 4 bases and J lost 3 bases. CDR1 is SGHRS and CDR2 is YFSETQ in the germline V gene. The DNA of the CDR3 is TGCGCCAGCAGCCCAGGACAGGGGGCTAATGAAAAACTGTTTTTT. Its translation: CASSPGQGANEKLFF.

The CDR3 protein is CASSSIGQGVYGYTF. The CDR3 coding sequence is TGTGCCAGCAGTTCAATTGGACAGGGGGTCTATGGCTACACCTTC. V gene TRBV28 combines with J gene TRBJ1-2, with 10 bases identical to TRBD1. CDR3 length equals 15 residues. J gave up 4 bases and V 4 bases, and 6 bases lay outside the gene matches. CDR1 is MDHEN and CDR2 is SYDVKM in the germline V gene.

The rearrangement uses TRBV25-1 and TRBJ2-7; D gene unclear. V lost 3 bases, J lost 2 bases, and 5 bases lay in between. This CDR3 has 12 amino acids. CDR1 is MGHDK and CDR2 is SYGVNS in the germline V gene. For the CDR3, the DNA is TGTGCCAGCAGTGATTACACCTACGAGCAGTACTTC. Its protein is CASSDYTYEQYF.